This T cell receptor beta chain was captured in a study of T cells in Graves' hyperthyroidism and ophthalmopathy. The cohort's ophthalmopathy patients, a group with duration under 3 months, had a Clinical Activity Score of at least 3 and a NOSPECS grade of at least 4. Researchers took RNA transcripts and amplified the TCR beta CDR3 regions from them. HTBI primers were employed in a first-round RT-PCR of the TCR CDR3. TCRdb fed the multiplex PCR reads into MiXCR, producing one record per CDR3 protein. Among 450,000 to 650,000 distinct CDR3 sequences listed, 17% were seen once. The CDR3 runs to 15 residues. Trimming took 0 bases from V and 3 from J; bases not matched to a gene: 5. Germline V gene sequence: CDR1 GTSNPN, CDR2 SVGIG (reference sequence). This clonotype appeared many times.

The receptor's source is a woman aged 18-29 years with Graves' ophthalmopathy. The source material was blood. The chain employs TRBV30 and TRBJ2-1; 7 bases match TRBD2. This CDR3 is CAWSVQAGFYNEQFF. The CDR3, as DNA: TGTGCCTGGAGTGTACAAGCGGGATTCTACAATGAGCAGTTCTTC.